Below are 11 T cell receptor beta chains sequenced from a single sample in a study of control samples from healthy donors and cancer patients. The method was immunoSEQ multiplex PCR; TCRdb's version includes in-frame clones alone and lacks a portion of them. The table shows 85,000 to 110,000 clones, with about 89% occurring only once. What was sequenced was PBMCs. The receptors were sampled from a man in his 60s with lung cancer.

The rearrangement joins TRBV14 to TRBJ1-1; D gene uncertain. The CDR3 is 12 amino acids. Trimming removed 4 bases from V and 1 base from J, with 4 bases in between. CDR1 is SGHDN and CDR2 is FVKESK in the germline V gene. As DNA, the CDR3 is TGTGCCAGCAGCCTTAGGAACACTGAAGCTTTCTTT. Translation gives CASSLRNTEAFF.

The chain has TRBV9 and TRBJ1-4, with D maybe TRBD1 (6 bases). The CDR3 sequence is 14 residues long. Deletions cut 4 bases from V and 4 bases from J, with 11 bases between. CDR1 is SGDLS, CDR2 YYNGEE, per germline. CDR3: CASSPGVGNEKLFF. The CDR3 bases are TGTGCCAGCAGCCCAGGGGTAGGTAATGAAAAACTGTTTTTT.

The chain couples TRBV4-1 to TRBJ1-5, with TRBD1 matching over 8 bases. The trim removed 3 bases at V and 1 base at J, leaving 5 bases unmatched. The germline V gene has CDR1 MGHRA and CDR2 YSYEKL. The CDR3 spans 16 residues. The DNA for the CDR3 is TGCGCCAGCAGCCACGGACAGGGTGGGAGCAATCAGCCCCAGCATTTT. It yields the protein CASSHGQGGSNQPQHF.

This rearrangement joins TRBV28 to TRBJ2-1; TRBD1 matches at 7 bases. The CDR3 is 16 amino acids. From germline, CDR1 is MDHEN and CDR2 SYDVKM. The ends lost 2 bases at V and 2 bases at J; junction bases unmatched: 6. CDR3 in DNA: TGTGCCAGCAGTTTAACGGGTCAGGGGGCCTACAATGAGCAGTTCTTC. It specifies CASSLTGQGAYNEQFF.

This chain links TRBV30 with TRBJ2-7; a weak D match, TRBD2 (6 bases). CDR3 size: 14 residues. V lost 5 bases and J 0 bases, leaving 14 bases between the germline ends. The germline V gene has CDR1 GTSNPN and CDR2 SVGIG (reference sequence). The CDR3 DNA reads TGTGCCTGGGGTCCCCGGGGGAGCTCCTACGAGCAGTACTTC. Its protein product is CAWGPRGSSYEQYF.

The rearrangement uses TRBV7-3 and TRBJ2-5, with 14 bases aligning to TRBD2. Trimming cost V 5 bases and J 5 bases; bases outside gene matches: 13. The CDR3 sequence is 18 residues long. CDR1 and CDR2 from the germline V gene are SGHTA and FQGTGA. The CDR3 coding sequence is TGTGCCAGCAGCCTAGGACTAGCGGGGGGTTCCCAGGGGGAGACCCAGTACTTC. This translates into CASSLGLAGGSQGETQYF.

The chain combines TRBV5-1 with TRBJ1-6; TRBD1 matches at 9 bases. This CDR3 comprises 14 residues. V shed 1 base, J shed 10 bases, and the junction held 3 bases outside the gene matches. Germline lookup yields CDR1 SGHRS and CDR2 YFSETQ. The CDR3 spells CASSLLGQGSPLHF. CDR3 nucleotides: TGCGCCAGCAGCTTGTTGGGACAGGGATCACCCCTCCACTTT.

J is TRBJ1-3 and V is TRBV7-9; a weak D match, TRBD1 (5 bases). V dropped 4 bases and J dropped 3 bases, with 16 bases sitting between them. In germline, CDR1 is SEHNR, CDR2 FQNEAQ (reference sequence). The CDR3 contains 16 residues. DNA for the CDR3: TGTGCCAGCAGCTCCACAGGTCTACCTGGTGGAAACACCATATATTTT. This encodes CASSSTGLPGGNTIYF.

This clone was recorded only once. The CDR3 here is CASTLNRQAQETQYF. The CDR3 nucleotides are TGTGCCAGCACCCTCAACAGACAGGCCCAAGAGACCCAGTACTTC. J is TRBJ2-5 and V is TRBV6-5; tentatively, D is TRBD1 (6 bases). This CDR3 spans 15 amino acids. Germline CDR1 MNHEY, CDR2 SVGAGI. Trimming shortened V by 7 bases and J by 1 base, and 16 bases separated the two germline ends.

The V and J genes are TRBV5-5 and TRBJ2-1; D gene uncertain. There are 15 residues in the CDR3. Looked up from germline, CDR1 is SGHKS and CDR2 is YYEKEE (reference sequence). Trimming took 2 bases from V and 7 from J, leaving 16 bases between them. CDR3: CASSFLSQATNEQFF. The CDR3 coding sequence is TGTGCCAGCAGCTTCCTGAGTCAGGCCACAAATGAGCAGTTCTTC.

The J gene is TRBJ2-5, the V gene TRBV18, with D tentatively TRBD2 (6 bases). Trimming shortened V by 6 bases and J by 5 bases, and 16 bases separated the two germline ends. This CDR3 spans 14 amino acids. Looked up from germline, CDR1 is KGHSH and CDR2 is LQKENI. The DNA of the CDR3 is TGTGCCAGCTCTGTTGGGAAGGGAGGCGAGACCCAGTACTTC. It codes for CASSVGKGGETQYF.